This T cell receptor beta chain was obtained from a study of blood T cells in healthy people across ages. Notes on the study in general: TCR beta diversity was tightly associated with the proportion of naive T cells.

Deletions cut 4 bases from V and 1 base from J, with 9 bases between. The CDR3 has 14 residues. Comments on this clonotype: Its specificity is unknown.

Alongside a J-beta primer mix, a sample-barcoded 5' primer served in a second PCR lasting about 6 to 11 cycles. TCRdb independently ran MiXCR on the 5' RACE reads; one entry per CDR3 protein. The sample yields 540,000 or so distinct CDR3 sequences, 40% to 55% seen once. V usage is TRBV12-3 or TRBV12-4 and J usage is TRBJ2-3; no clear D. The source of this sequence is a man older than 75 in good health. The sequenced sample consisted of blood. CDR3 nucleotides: TGTGCCAGCAGTTATACTCCCGGCACAGATACGCAGTATTTT. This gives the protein CASSYTPGTDTQYF.